The 24 T cell receptor beta chains below come from one sample, sequenced in a study of blood T cell repertoires in COVID-19. Data came from immunoSEQ multiplex PCR; TCRdb stores just in-frame clones and leaves some out. Counted here are roughly 250,000 clones, over 80% occurring once; the ten biggest clones make up 5% to 7%. The sequenced sample was peripheral blood. Source of these receptors: a woman in her sixties or seventies with active or convalescent COVID-19.

V is TRBV18 and J is TRBJ1-2; TRBD1 matches 7 bases. J gave up 7 bases and V 3 bases, and 14 bases lay outside the gene matches. The CDR3 covers 16 residues. The V gene's germline CDR1 is KGHSH and CDR2 LQKENI. CDR3 sequence (DNA): TGTGCCAGCTCACCTTCACAGGGGACGACCTTTGGTGGCTACACCTTC. This translates into CASSPSQGTTFGGYTF.

The chain recombines TRBV7-2 with TRBJ1-1, with D tentatively TRBD1 (6 bases). This CDR3 comprises 14 residues. The V end lost 7 bases, the J end lost 1 base, and 13 bases lay between the germline ends. The V gene's germline CDR1 is SGHTA and CDR2 FQGNSA. The chain's CDR3 is CASTWGPQNTEAFF. The CDR3 DNA reads as TGTGCCAGCACCTGGGGGCCACAGAACACTGAAGCTTTCTTT.

The V gene is TRBV11-2, the J gene TRBJ2-5, with 10 bases aligning to TRBD2. Germline CDR1 and CDR2: SGHAT and FQNNGV. Trimming cost V 5 bases and J 1 base; bases outside gene matches: 4. The CDR3 has 15 residues. The DNA of the CDR3 is TGTGCCAGCAGCCGACTAGCGGGCACCCAAGAGACCCAGTACTTC. Protein sequence: CASSRLAGTQETQYF.

This chain connects TRBV3-1 (or the pseudogene TRBV3-2) to TRBJ2-3, with 10 positions matching TRBD2. The CDR3 runs to 19 residues. V shed 0 bases, J shed 3 bases, and the junction held 12 bases outside the gene matches. Germline CDR1 reads LGHDT; CDR2 reads YNNKEL (reference sequence). The CDR3 region has the DNA TGTGCCAGCAGCCAAGAGCCCCTAGCGGGAGAGTTGGGGACAGATACGCAGTATTTT. Protein: CASSQEPLAGELGTDTQYF.

The rearrangement links TRBV19 to TRBJ1-5; TRBD1 might be the D (6 bases). V lost 6 bases to trimming and J lost 3 bases, with 18 bases between them. CDR3 length equals 16 residues. Germline V gene lookup returns CDR1 LNHDA and CDR2 SQIVND (reference sequence). CDR3 coding DNA: TGTGCCAGTAGCCCAGGGGCCGACAGTTTCAATCAGCCCCAGCATTTT. Protein: CASSPGADSFNQPQHF.

In DNA form, the CDR3 reads TGTGCCCTCTCAGGCACAGATACGCAGTATTTT. Translating it yields CALSGTDTQYF. The genes are TRBV30 and TRBJ2-3; D is ambiguous. This CDR3 comprises 11 residues. The V end was cut by 8 bases, the J end by 1 base, with 7 bases between. CDR1 and CDR2 (germline): GTSNPN, SVGIG (reference sequence).

The rearrangement uses TRBV19 and TRBJ1-3; no reliable D call. CDR3 length equals 15 residues. The germline V and J ends were trimmed by 5 bases and 1 base, with 12 bases remaining between them. CDR1 and CDR2 from the germline V gene are LNHDA and SQIVND (reference sequence). The CDR3 sequence: CASSGRRPSGNTIYF. The CDR3 nucleotides read TGTGCCAGTAGTGGTCGGAGGCCATCTGGAAACACCATATATTTT.

The genes are TRBV18 and TRBJ2-7, with D perhaps matching TRBD1 (6 bases). This CDR3 is built from 16 residues. Looked up from germline, CDR1 is KGHSH and CDR2 is LQKENI. The ends were cut back, 3 bases at V and 2 bases at J, with 17 bases in the middle. The CDR3 region is CASSPLQGHGTYEQYF. CDR3 in DNA: TGTGCCAGCTCACCCCTCCAGGGACACGGGACCTACGAGCAGTACTTC.

V usage is TRBV19 and J usage is TRBJ2-3; the match to TRBD2 covers 8 bases. V lost 4 bases to trimming and J lost 4 bases; unmatched junction nucleotides: 4. The CDR3 extends over 14 amino acids. Germline values: CDR1 LNHDA, CDR2 SQIVND (reference sequence). CDR3 residues: CASSNTGGPDTQYF. CDR3 coding DNA: TGTGCCAGTAGTAACACGGGAGGGCCAGATACGCAGTATTTT.

The chain combines TRBV5-1 with TRBJ1-5; unclear D gene. The germline CDR1 and CDR2 sequences are SGHRS and YFSETQ. The CDR3 length is 21 residues. Trimming stripped 2 bases from V and 0 bases from J, with 27 bases between. The CDR3 loop is CASSFNRHEIPIGNSNQPQHF. Written as DNA, the CDR3 is TGCGCCAGCAGCTTCAATCGACACGAAATACCCATCGGGAATAGCAATCAGCCCCAGCATTTT.

This chain connects TRBV18 to TRBJ1-2; a weak D match, TRBD1 (6 bases). Trimming took off 1 base at V and 2 bases at J, with 8 bases between the two ends. From germline, CDR1 is KGHSH and CDR2 LQKENI. The CDR3 has 14 amino acids. The CDR3 protein is CASSPRTVNYGYTF. The CDR3 bases are TGTGCCAGCTCACCACGGACAGTGAACTATGGCTACACCTTC.

The chain has TRBV5-1 and TRBJ1-4; D not certain. The CDR3 extends over 12 amino acids. Germline CDR1 and CDR2: SGHRS and YFSETQ. V lost 7 bases, J lost 7 bases, and 11 bases lay in between. The CDR3 protein is CASSLGGEKLFF. In nucleotides, the CDR3 is TGCGCCAGCTCCCTGGGAGGTGAAAAACTGTTTTTT.

The chain joins TRBV7-9 to TRBJ2-4; TRBD2 is a possible D gene (6 bases). The V end was cut by 3 bases, the J end by 3 bases, with 12 bases between. Per germline, CDR1 SEHNR and CDR2 FQNEAQ (reference sequence). This CDR3 has 15 residues. This CDR3 reads CASSFSRGGKNIQYF. CDR3 nucleotide sequence: TGTGCCAGCAGCTTTTCGAGGGGAGGCAAAAACATTCAGTACTTC. The variable domain in full, completed from reference TRBV7-9 and TRBJ2-4, reads DTGVSQNPRHKITKRGQNVTFRCDPISEHNRLYWYRQTLGQGPEFLTYFQNEAQLEKSRLLSDRFSAERPKGSFSTLEIQRTEQGDSAMYLCASSFSRGGKNIQYFGAGTRLSVL.

The chain links TRBV18 to TRBJ2-5; the D gene is possibly TRBD2 (6 bases). This CDR3 spans 14 amino acids. V lost 5 bases and J 0 bases, leaving 10 bases between the germline ends. Germline-derived CDR1 and CDR2 are KGHSH and LQKENI. In nucleotides, the CDR3 is TGTGCCAGCTCAGGGACTTCGTACCAAGAGACCCAGTACTTC. Translation gives CASSGTSYQETQYF.

The chain carries TRBV28 and TRBJ1-4; 9 nucleotides agree with TRBD1. The V gene's germline CDR1 is MDHEN and CDR2 SYDVKM. CDR3 length: 17 residues. The trim removed 6 bases at V and 6 bases at J, leaving 14 bases unmatched. CDR3 in amino acids: CASRSYLTGGPDEKLFF. CDR3 nucleotide sequence: TGTGCCAGCAGATCGTACCTTACAGGGGGCCCTGATGAAAAACTGTTTTTT.

Concerning this clone itself: This same CDR3 is encoded by further DNA sequences in the sample. The gene calls are TRBV27 and TRBJ1-2; TRBD1 matches at 7 bases. CDR1 is MNHEY, CDR2 SMNVEV, per germline (reference sequence). V dropped 3 bases and J dropped 8; count of bases not matched to a gene: 3. The CDR3 is 12 amino acids. The CDR3, as DNA: TGTGCCAGCAGTTTCCCAGGGGGGGGCTACACCTTC. It yields the protein CASSFPGGGYTF.

The chain recombines TRBV7-9 with TRBJ2-5; TRBD2 matches 10 bases. Germline lookup yields CDR1 SEHNR and CDR2 FQNEAQ (reference sequence). This CDR3 is 18 amino acids long. V lost 2 bases, J lost 1 base, and 10 bases stayed unmatched. CDR3 in amino acids: CASSLTSGGVGVQETQYF. The CDR3 bases are TGTGCCAGCAGCTTAACCAGCGGGGGGGTTGGGGTCCAAGAGACCCAGTACTTC.

This rearrangement joins TRBV7-2 to TRBJ1-2; 9 bases are a match to TRBD1. CDR1 SGHTA and CDR2 FQGNSA come from the germline V gene. The CDR3 contains 17 residues. Trimming at V came to 1 base and at J to 4 bases, leaving 10 bases not matched to a gene. The CDR3 DNA is TGTGCCAGCAGCTTAGGAGGAACAGGGGGCATTGGCTATGGCTACACCTTC. Its protein product is CASSLGGTGGIGYGYTF.

This clone was seen only once. CDR3 residues: CASSQDTPNRDLAYEQYF. The CDR3 nucleotides read TGTGCCAGCAGCCAAGATACCCCTAACCGGGACTTGGCCTACGAGCAGTACTTC. V gene TRBV14 combines with J gene TRBJ2-7; weak D call: TRBD2 (6 bases). Trimming shortened V by 0 bases and J by 2 bases, and 20 bases separated the two germline ends. Germline V gene sequence: CDR1 SGHDN, CDR2 FVKESK. The CDR3 totals 18 residues. The entire variable domain, with the rest obtained from reference TRBV14 and TRBJ2-7, is as follows: EAGVTQFPSHSVIEKGQTVTLRCDPISGHDNLYWYRRVMGKEIKFLLHFVKESKQDESGMPNNRFLAERTGGTYSTLKVQPAELEDSGVYFCASSQDTPNRDLAYEQYFGPGTRLTVT.

J is TRBJ2-3 and V is TRBV11-3; D not resolved. The CDR3 is 15 amino acids. Germline-derived CDR1 and CDR2 are SGHNT and YENEEA. The V gene lost 2 bases and the J gene lost 6 bases, with 15 bases spanning the gap. CDR3 loop: CASSLTPRVGDTQYF. Written as DNA, the CDR3 is TGTGCCAGCAGCTTAACCCCCCGCGTTGGTGATACGCAGTATTTT.

The chain has TRBV10-3 and TRBJ1-1, with D possibly TRBD1 on 5 matching bases. Germline CDR1 ENHRY, CDR2 SYGVKD. This CDR3 contains 16 residues. Trimming cost V 6 bases and J 3 bases, with 20 bases left between them. The chain's CDR3 is CAIRAHGDFGDTEAFF. CDR3 sequence (DNA): TGTGCCATCAGAGCCCACGGGGACTTCGGGGACACTGAAGCTTTCTTT.

The chain recombines TRBV28 with TRBJ2-2; D gene uncertain. Germline V lookup: CDR1 MDHEN, CDR2 SYDVKM. V lost 6 bases and J lost 5, with 16 bases in between. CDR3 length equals 15 residues. The CDR3 DNA reads as TGTGCCAGCAGGAGCGTGAGCTATGTAACCGGGGAGCTGTTTTTT. Its translation is CASRSVSYVTGELFF.

This chain joins TRBV28 and TRBJ2-2; the match to TRBD1 covers 10 bases. The V gene end was trimmed by 6 bases and the J gene end by 6 bases; junction bases not matched to a gene: 10. This CDR3 region has 16 residues. Germline lookup yields CDR1 MDHEN and CDR2 SYDVKM. The CDR3: CASRRTDRGRAGELFF. For the CDR3, the DNA is TGTGCCAGCAGAAGAACAGACAGGGGGCGGGCCGGGGAGCTGTTTTTT.

V and J are TRBV5-1 and TRBJ1-2, with unresolved D. In germline, CDR1 is SGHRS, CDR2 YFSETQ. CDR3 length: 14 residues. The V end lost 5 bases, the J end lost 0 bases, and 11 bases lay between the germline ends. Here the CDR3 reads CASRSESSNYGYTF. The CDR3 nucleotides read TGCGCCAGCAGGTCTGAGAGTTCTAACTATGGCTACACCTTC.